Each of the 28 T cell receptor beta chains below was sequenced from the same sample in a study of regulatory T cells in long-lasting Graves disease. Noted time point: newly diagnosed GD, antithyroid drugs for less than 3 months. Following extraction of RNA from PBMCs, that RNA was used to make the TCR library. Libraries of TCR beta came from iRepertoire HTBI primers plus Arm-PCR of CDR3 regions. TCRdb ran MiXCR on the multiplex PCR reads and lists one entry per CDR3 protein. Of around 400,000 distinct CDR3 sequences listed, about 15% are singletons. Another study also made use of these data, one on T cells in Graves' hyperthyroidism and ophthalmopathy.

Source: peripheral blood mononuclear cells (PBMCs), taken at new diagnosis, from a patient treated with antithyroid drugs. The receptors originated from a middle-aged woman with Graves disease.

This clonotype appeared once. The chain uses TRBV24-1 and TRBJ1-2; D is unclear. Per germline, CDR1 KGHDR and CDR2 SFDVKD. The CDR3 contains 12 residues. V lost 0 bases, J lost 6 bases, and 4 bases lay in between. The CDR3 reads CATSDLRDGYTF. CDR3 in DNA: TGTGCCACCAGTGATTTGAGGGATGGCTACACCTTC.

V usage is TRBV20-1 and J usage is TRBJ2-5; 10 bases fit TRBD2. Trimming took 6 bases from V and 3 from J; bases not matched to a gene: 7. CDR3 size: 14 residues. From germline, CDR1 is DFQATT and CDR2 SNEGSKA (reference sequence). CDR3 sequence: CSALAGEGKETQYF. In nucleotides, the CDR3 is TGCAGTGCCCTAGCGGGAGAGGGGAAAGAGACCCAGTACTTC.

This clonotype has ten or more counts. The chain employs TRBV30 and TRBJ2-5, with D possibly matching TRBD1 (6 bases). This CDR3 is 14 amino acids long. Germline assignment: CDR1 GTSNPN and CDR2 SVGIG (reference sequence). Trimming removed 3 bases from V and 5 bases from J, with 16 bases in between. CDR3 in amino acids: CAWSPPTGFETQYF. CDR3 coding DNA: TGTGCCTGGAGCCCACCAACAGGGTTTGAGACCCAGTACTTC.

Concerning this clonotype itself: A far larger clone is only one base removed, so a read error is likely. The rearrangement uses TRBV28 and TRBJ2-3; 8 nucleotides line up with TRBD1. The J call may be wrong; the DNA end is better matched by TRBJ2-5. This CDR3 has 17 amino acids. Germline V gene data show CDR1 as MDHEN and CDR2 as SYDVKM. The CDR3 loop reads CASSPGQGNIRREAQYF. The CDR3, as DNA: TGTGCCAGCAGTCCAGGACAGGGAAATATTCGGCGAGAGGCCCAGTACTTC.

This chain uses TRBV28 with TRBJ2-1; either TRBD1 or TRBD2 may supply D (5 bases each). V shed 5 bases and J shed 6 bases, with 17 bases lying between them. This CDR3 spans 15 amino acids. Germline values: CDR1 MDHEN, CDR2 SYDVKM. Here the CDR3 DNA reads TGTGCCAGCAGTCTACTAGGGGCCCTCGGCAATGAGCAGTTCTTC. It is translated as CASSLLGALGNEQFF.

The chain links TRBV10-3 to TRBJ2-5, with 7 bases matching TRBD2. CDR1 and CDR2 (germline): ENHRY, SYGVKD. This CDR3 region has 11 residues. Trimming cost V 11 bases and J 4 bases; bases outside gene matches: 4. CDR3 loop: CAAGVGETQYF. CDR3 nucleotides: TGTGCCGCGGGAGTGGGAGAGACCCAGTACTTC.

This clonotype appeared many times. The V and J genes are TRBV7-2 and TRBJ1-1; weak D call: TRBD1 (5 bases). From germline, CDR1 is SGHTA and CDR2 FQGNSA. The CDR3 spans 16 residues. V gave up 5 bases and J gave up 0 bases, with 16 bases separating them. As DNA, the CDR3 is TGTGCCAGCAGCCGTGGACATTATTTTTTGAACACTGAAGCTTTCTTT. Its translation: CASSRGHYFLNTEAFF. Full variable domain (missing parts from reference TRBV7-2 and TRBJ1-1): GAGVSQSPSNKVTEKGKDVELRCDPISGHTALYWYRQSLGQGLEFLIYFQGNSAPDKSGLPSDRFSAERTGGSVSTLTIQRTQQEDSAVYLCASSRGHYFLNTEAFFGQGTRLTVV.

This clonotype was detected ten times or more. This chain joins TRBV24-1 and TRBJ2-1; D possibly uses TRBD1 or TRBD2 (6 bases each). With 2 bases removed from V and 6 bases from J, the gap between germline ends came to 16 bases. The germline V gene has CDR1 KGHDR and CDR2 SFDVKD. The CDR3 contains 16 residues. The CDR3, as DNA: TGTGCCACCAGTGATTCCCGGAGGGGGTTATCCAATGAGCAGTTCTTC. Translating gives CATSDSRRGLSNEQFF.

This clonotype has ten or more counts. V and J are TRBV15 and TRBJ2-1; 8 bases are shared with TRBD2. The CDR3 runs 16 residues. Germline CDR1 is LNHNV and CDR2 is YYDKDF (reference sequence). The V segment lost 5 bases and the J segment 3 bases; nucleotides outside the gene matches: 9. The CDR3 here is CATSVRGGLGYNEQFF. Written as DNA, the CDR3 is TGTGCCACCAGCGTCCGCGGGGGGCTTGGCTACAATGAGCAGTTCTTC.

There are a few counts of this clonotype. The V call is TRBV5-1, the J call TRBJ2-2, with 8 bases lining up with TRBD2. The V segment lost 0 bases and the J segment 3 bases; nucleotides outside the gene matches: 1. Germline lookup yields CDR1 SGHRS and CDR2 YFSETQ. The CDR3 runs 15 residues. The CDR3 DNA sequence: TGCGCCAGCAGCTTGGGAGCGGGAGACACCGGGGAGCTGTTTTTT. Protein sequence: CASSLGAGDTGELFF.

At least ten counts were recorded for this clonotype. This chain joins TRBV28 and TRBJ2-1; D remains ambiguous. Germline lookup yields CDR1 MDHEN and CDR2 SYDVKM. V lost 5 bases, J lost 0 bases, and 8 bases lay in between. The CDR3 sequence is 14 residues long. CDR3 DNA: TGTGCCAGCAGTACCCTGAGCTCCTACAATGAGCAGTTCTTC. Translating gives CASSTLSSYNEQFF.

The CDR3 loop reads CASSNRGNQPQHF. The CDR3 DNA reads TGTGCCAGCAGTAACAGGGGAAATCAGCCCCAGCATTTT. The rearrangement links TRBV6-1 to TRBJ1-5; 7 nucleotides agree with TRBD1. The CDR3 contains 13 residues. The germline gives CDR1 MNHNS, CDR2 SASEGT. The ends lost 5 bases at V and 4 bases at J; junction bases unmatched: 2.

This clonotype has more than one count but fewer than ten. The chain recombines TRBV28 with TRBJ1-5; no clear D gene. Germline loops: CDR1 MDHEN, CDR2 SYDVKM. The CDR3 is 12 amino acids. V lost 3 bases, J lost 7 bases, and 7 bases lay in between. DNA for the CDR3: TGTGCCAGCAGTTTCGCCGGGCAGCCCCAGCATTTT. It specifies CASSFAGQPQHF.

About this clonotype itself: Since a much larger clone is just one base distant, this may be a read error. This rearrangement joins TRBV12-3 or TRBV12-4 to TRBJ2-1; D remains unclear. Trimming removed 9 bases from V and 6 bases from J, with 15 bases in between. This CDR3 is 13 amino acids long. The CDR3: CARILSRFNEQFF. CDR3 sequence (DNA): TGTGCCAGAATTCTTAGCCGTTTCAATGAGCAGTTCTTC.

This clonotype was counted ten times or more. This chain connects TRBV24-1 to TRBJ2-2; D could derive from TRBD1 or TRBD2 (5 bases each). V lost 3 bases and J 0 bases, leaving 10 bases between the germline ends. The CDR3 covers 16 residues. Germline V lookup: CDR1 KGHDR, CDR2 SFDVKD. For the CDR3, the DNA is TGTGCCACCAGTGATGTTGGGGGTTCGAACACCGGGGAGCTGTTTTTT. Residues: CATSDVGGSNTGELFF.

The chain is built from TRBV20-1 and TRBJ2-7; 10 nucleotides agree with TRBD2. This CDR3 region has 15 residues. Losses at the gene ends were 2 bases for V and 1 base for J; bases not matched to a gene: 5. From germline, CDR1 is DFQATT and CDR2 SNEGSKA (reference sequence). This chain's CDR3 is CSARFSGRSSYEQYF. The CDR3 region has the DNA TGCAGTGCTAGATTTAGCGGGAGGTCGTCCTACGAGCAGTACTTC.

The chain employs TRBV12-3 or TRBV12-4 and TRBJ2-1, with D perhaps matching TRBD2 (6 bases). This CDR3 is built from 14 residues. The germline V and J ends were trimmed by 1 base and 6 bases, with 10 bases remaining between them. The CDR3 nucleotides are TGTGCCAGCAGTTTAGAGGAGGGGCTCAATGAGCAGTTCTTC. Its protein is CASSLEEGLNEQFF.

This clonotype was found many times. CDR3 sequence reads: CASSWGGADNSPLHF. The CDR3 nucleotides read TGTGCCAGCAGCTGGGGGGGGGCCGATAATTCACCCCTCCACTTT. The chain recombines TRBV12-3 or TRBV12-4 with TRBJ1-6; possible D gene TRBD1, 6 bases. The CDR3 loop spans 15 amino acids. V shed 6 bases and J shed 5 bases, with 14 bases lying between them.

The J gene is TRBJ2-5, the V gene TRBV12-3 or TRBV12-4, with TRBD2 identical over 14 bases. Near its end, the DNA agrees better with TRBJ2-3, so the J call may be wrong. The CDR3 runs 17 residues. CDR3 sequence (DNA): TGTGCCAGCAGTTTAGGCCGACTAGCGGGAGGGGAAGATACGCAGTATTTT. Translation gives CASSLGRLAGGEDTQYF.

The chain joins TRBV4-1 to TRBJ2-5, with TRBD1 as a possible D gene (7 bases). Trimming pared 1 base from V and 0 bases from J, leaving 9 bases between. From germline, CDR1 is MGHRA and CDR2 YSYEKL. The CDR3 contains 15 residues. The CDR3 sequence is CASSQGRGDQETQYF. The CDR3 DNA reads TGCGCCAGCAGCCAAGGCAGGGGGGACCAAGAGACCCAGTACTTC.

This clonotype was seen repeatedly, ten times or more. The rearrangement uses TRBV15 and TRBJ1-1; D is ambiguous. V was trimmed by 6 bases and J by 4 bases, leaving 9 bases between them. Germline V gives CDR1 LNHNV, CDR2 YYDKDF (reference sequence). The length of the CDR3 is 12 residues. The DNA for the CDR3 is TGTGCCACCAGGGCTACATCCACTGAAGCTTTCTTT. It translates to CATRATSTEAFF.

This clonotype was observed many times. J is TRBJ2-5 and V is TRBV12-3 or TRBV12-4; 12 bases are a match to TRBD2. V shed 4 bases, J shed 3 bases, and the junction held 3 bases outside the gene matches. The CDR3 sequence is 15 residues long. The CDR3 loop reads CASSSRTSGEETQYF. CDR3 DNA sequence: TGTGCCAGCAGTTCCCGGACTAGCGGGGAAGAGACCCAGTACTTC.

The J gene is TRBJ2-1, the V gene TRBV11-2, with 8 bases aligning to TRBD2. The tail of the sequence fits TRBJ2-5 better, so the J call may be wrong. Germline values: CDR1 SGHAT, CDR2 FQNNGV. This CDR3 is 16 amino acids long. DNA of the CDR3: TGTGCCAGCAGCTTGCGTGGCGGGGGGATTCAAGAGACCCAGTACTTC. This encodes CASSLRGGGIQETQYF.

As for this clonotype: Given a much more abundant clone one base away, this may be a read error. The chain uses TRBV6-2 or TRBV6-3 and TRBJ2-7; the D is unclear. The CDR3 has 13 residues. The germline CDR1 and CDR2 sequences are MNHEY and SVGEGT. As DNA, the CDR3 is TGTGCCGGCAGTTACGGTCAGGATTACGAGCAGTACTTC. Protein product: CAGSYGQDYEQYF.

V is TRBV29-1 and J is TRBJ2-3; D is unclear. CDR3 length: 18 amino acids. Per germline, CDR1 SQVTM and CDR2 ANQGSEA. Trimming pared 2 bases from V and 0 bases from J, leaving 21 bases between. CDR3: CSVEIGRTYLTSTDTQYF. CDR3 sequence (DNA): TGCAGCGTTGAAATCGGCAGAACTTATCTGACTAGCACAGATACGCAGTATTTT.

J is TRBJ1-5 and V is TRBV18, with D hard to call. The CDR3 extends over 14 amino acids. The V end was cut by 2 bases, the J end by 7 bases, with 12 bases between. Germline CDR1 KGHSH, CDR2 LQKENI. Here the CDR3 DNA reads TGTGCCAGCTCACCAGGAGCAGGCCGCCAGCCCCAGCATTTT. Its protein is CASSPGAGRQPQHF.

The V gene is TRBV12-3 or TRBV12-4, the J gene TRBJ2-1; D might be TRBD1 (8 bases). The CDR3 is made up of 15 amino acids. V was trimmed by 5 bases and J by 7 bases, leaving 18 bases between them. Written as DNA, the CDR3 is TGTGCCAGCAGTCCTATAAAACAGGGGGGGAATGAGCAGTTCTTC. Translation gives CASSPIKQGGNEQFF.

V usage is TRBV12-3 or TRBV12-4 and J usage is TRBJ2-2, with 13 bases lining up with TRBD2. This CDR3 comprises 21 residues. V was clipped by 3 bases and J by 5 bases; unmatched bases: 18. CDR3 region: CASSLGPGLAGWKVLTGELFF. DNA of the CDR3: TGTGCCAGCAGTTTGGGGCCGGGACTAGCGGGATGGAAGGTATTAACCGGGGAGCTGTTTTTT.